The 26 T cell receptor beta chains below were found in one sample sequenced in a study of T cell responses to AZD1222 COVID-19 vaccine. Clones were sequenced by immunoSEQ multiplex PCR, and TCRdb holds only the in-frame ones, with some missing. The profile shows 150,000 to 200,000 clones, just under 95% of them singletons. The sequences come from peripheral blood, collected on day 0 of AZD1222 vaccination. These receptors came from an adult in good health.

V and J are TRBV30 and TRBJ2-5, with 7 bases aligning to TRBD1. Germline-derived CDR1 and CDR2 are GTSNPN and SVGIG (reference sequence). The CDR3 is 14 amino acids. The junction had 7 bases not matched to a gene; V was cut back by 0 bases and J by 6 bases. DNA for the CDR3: TGTGCCTGGAGTGTCCTAGGGGGCGCGAAGACCCAGTACTTC. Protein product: CAWSVLGGAKTQYF.

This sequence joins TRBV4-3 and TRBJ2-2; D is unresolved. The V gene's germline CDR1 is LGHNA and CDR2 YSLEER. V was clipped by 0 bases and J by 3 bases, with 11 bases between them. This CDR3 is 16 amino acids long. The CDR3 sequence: CASSQEVGRDTGELFF. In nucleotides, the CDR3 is TGCGCCAGCAGCCAAGAGGTGGGCCGGGACACCGGGGAGCTGTTTTTT.

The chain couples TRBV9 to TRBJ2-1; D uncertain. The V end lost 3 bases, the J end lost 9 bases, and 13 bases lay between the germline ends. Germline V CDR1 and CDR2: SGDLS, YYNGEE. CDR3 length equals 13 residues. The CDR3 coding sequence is TGTGCCAGCAGCGGACCCTTGTGGAGTGAGCAGTTCTTC. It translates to CASSGPLWSEQFF.

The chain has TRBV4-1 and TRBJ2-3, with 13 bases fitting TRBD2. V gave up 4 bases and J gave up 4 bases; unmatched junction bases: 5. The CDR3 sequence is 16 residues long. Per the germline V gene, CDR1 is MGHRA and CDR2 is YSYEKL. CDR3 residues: CASSRRTSGSPDTQYF. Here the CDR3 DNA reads TGCGCCAGCAGCCGCAGGACTAGCGGGAGCCCAGATACGCAGTATTTT.

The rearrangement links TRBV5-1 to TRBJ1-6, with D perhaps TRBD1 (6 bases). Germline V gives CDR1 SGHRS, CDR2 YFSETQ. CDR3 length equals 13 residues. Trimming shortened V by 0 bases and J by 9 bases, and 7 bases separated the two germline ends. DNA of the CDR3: TGCGCCAGCAGCTTGGGAGGGGGTTCACCCCTCCACTTT. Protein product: CASSLGGGSPLHF.

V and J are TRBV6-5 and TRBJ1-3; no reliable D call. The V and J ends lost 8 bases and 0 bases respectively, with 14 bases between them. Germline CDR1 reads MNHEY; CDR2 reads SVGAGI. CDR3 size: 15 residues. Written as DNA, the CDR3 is TGTGCCAGCTTTTTTCGGGGTAGCTCTGGAAACACCATATATTTT. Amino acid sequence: CASFFRGSSGNTIYF.

The CDR3 coding sequence is TGTGCCAGCAGTTTATCGGGCAGATACGAGCAGTACTTC. Its protein is CASSLSGRYEQYF. The rearrangement uses TRBV27 and TRBJ2-7; D remains ambiguous. V lost 0 bases and J lost 4, with 7 bases in between. The CDR3 is 13 residues long. CDR1 is MNHEY and CDR2 is SMNVEV in the germline V gene (reference sequence).

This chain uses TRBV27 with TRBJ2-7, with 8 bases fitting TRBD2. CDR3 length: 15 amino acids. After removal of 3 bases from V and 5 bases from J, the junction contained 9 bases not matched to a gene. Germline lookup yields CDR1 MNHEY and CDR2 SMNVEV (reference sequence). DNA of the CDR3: TGTGCCAGCAGTTTTTGGGCGGCGGGAGGCCACGAGCAGTACTTC. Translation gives CASSFWAAGGHEQYF.

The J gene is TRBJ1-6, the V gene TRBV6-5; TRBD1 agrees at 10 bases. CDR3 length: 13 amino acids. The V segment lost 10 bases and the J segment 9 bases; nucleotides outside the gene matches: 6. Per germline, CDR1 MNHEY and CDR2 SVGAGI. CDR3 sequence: CATRDRGFSPLHF. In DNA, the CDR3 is TGTGCCACACGGGACAGGGGCTTTTCACCCCTCCACTTT.

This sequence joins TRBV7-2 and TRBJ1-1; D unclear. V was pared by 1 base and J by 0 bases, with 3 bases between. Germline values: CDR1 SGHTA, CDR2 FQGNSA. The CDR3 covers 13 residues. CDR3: CASSLVVNTEAFF. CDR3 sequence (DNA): TGTGCCAGCAGCTTAGTAGTGAACACTGAAGCTTTCTTT.

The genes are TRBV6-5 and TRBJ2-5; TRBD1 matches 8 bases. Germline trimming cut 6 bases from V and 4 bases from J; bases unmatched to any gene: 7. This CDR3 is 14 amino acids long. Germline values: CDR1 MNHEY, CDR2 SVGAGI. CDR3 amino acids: CASRRDRGSETQYF. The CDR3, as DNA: TGTGCCAGCAGGAGAGACAGGGGTTCAGAGACCCAGTACTTC.

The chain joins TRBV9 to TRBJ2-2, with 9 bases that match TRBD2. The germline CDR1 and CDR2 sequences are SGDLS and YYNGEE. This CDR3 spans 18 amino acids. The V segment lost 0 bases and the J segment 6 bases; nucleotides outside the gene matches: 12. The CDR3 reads CASSVAAGLASLAGELFF. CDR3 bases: TGTGCCAGCAGCGTAGCTGCGGGACTAGCCAGCTTGGCCGGGGAGCTGTTTTTT.

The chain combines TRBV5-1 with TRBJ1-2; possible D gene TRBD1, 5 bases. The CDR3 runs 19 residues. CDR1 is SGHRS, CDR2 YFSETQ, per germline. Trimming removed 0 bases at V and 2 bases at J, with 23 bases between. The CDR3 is CASSLGRGLNTAPNYGYTF. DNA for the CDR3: TGCGCCAGCAGCTTGGGTAGGGGTTTGAATACAGCGCCCAACTATGGCTACACCTTC.

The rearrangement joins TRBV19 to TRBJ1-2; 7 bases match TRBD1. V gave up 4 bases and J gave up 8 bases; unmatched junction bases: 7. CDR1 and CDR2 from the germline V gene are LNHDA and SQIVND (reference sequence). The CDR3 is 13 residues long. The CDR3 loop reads CASSTLTGIGYTF. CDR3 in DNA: TGTGCCAGTAGTACCCTGACAGGGATCGGCTACACCTTC.

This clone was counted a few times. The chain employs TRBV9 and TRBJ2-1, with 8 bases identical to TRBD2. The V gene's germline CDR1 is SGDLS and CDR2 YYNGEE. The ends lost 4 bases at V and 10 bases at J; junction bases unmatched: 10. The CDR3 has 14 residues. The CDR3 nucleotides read TGTGCCAGCAGCCTCACACGGACTAGCCCAGAGCAGTTCTTC. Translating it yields CASSLTRTSPEQFF. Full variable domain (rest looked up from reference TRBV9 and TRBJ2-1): DSGVTQTPKHLITATGQRVTLRCSPRSGDLSVYWYQQSLDQGLQFLIQYYNGEERAKGNILERFSAQQFPDLHSELNLSSLELGDSALYFCASSLTRTSPEQFFGPGTRLTVL.

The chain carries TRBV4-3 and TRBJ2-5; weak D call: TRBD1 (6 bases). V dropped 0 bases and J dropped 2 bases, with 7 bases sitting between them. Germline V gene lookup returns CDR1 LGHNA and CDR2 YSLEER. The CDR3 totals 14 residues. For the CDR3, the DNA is TGCGCCAGCAGCCAAGAAACAGGGCAAGAGACCCAGTACTTC. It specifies CASSQETGQETQYF.

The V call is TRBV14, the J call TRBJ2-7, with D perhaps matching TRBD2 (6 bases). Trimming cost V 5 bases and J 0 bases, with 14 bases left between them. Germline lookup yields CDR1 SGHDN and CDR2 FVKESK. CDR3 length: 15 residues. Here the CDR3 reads CASSFSGRSSYEQYF. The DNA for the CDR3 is TGTGCCAGCAGCTTTAGCGGCCGAAGCTCCTACGAGCAGTACTTC.

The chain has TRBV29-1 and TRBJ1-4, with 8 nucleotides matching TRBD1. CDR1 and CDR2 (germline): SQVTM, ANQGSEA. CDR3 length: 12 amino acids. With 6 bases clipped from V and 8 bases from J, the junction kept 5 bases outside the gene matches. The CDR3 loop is CSVRTGYEKLFF. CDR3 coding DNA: TGCAGCGTGCGGACAGGGTACGAAAAACTGTTTTTT.

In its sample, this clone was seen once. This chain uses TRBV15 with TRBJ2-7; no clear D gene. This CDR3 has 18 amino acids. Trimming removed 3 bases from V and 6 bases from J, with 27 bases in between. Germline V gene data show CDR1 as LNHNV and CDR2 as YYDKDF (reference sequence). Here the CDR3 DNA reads TGTGCCACCAGCAGGGGGTGGGGATCTGAGGTATCTTTCAGCGAGCAGTACTTC. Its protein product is CATSRGWGSEVSFSEQYF.

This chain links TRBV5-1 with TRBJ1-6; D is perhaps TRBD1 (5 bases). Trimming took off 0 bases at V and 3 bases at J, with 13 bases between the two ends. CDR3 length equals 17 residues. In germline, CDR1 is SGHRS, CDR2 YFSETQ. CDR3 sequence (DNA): TGCGCCAGCAGCTTGGCCGGAGGGGAAGTCTATAATTCACCCCTCCACTTT. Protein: CASSLAGGEVYNSPLHF.

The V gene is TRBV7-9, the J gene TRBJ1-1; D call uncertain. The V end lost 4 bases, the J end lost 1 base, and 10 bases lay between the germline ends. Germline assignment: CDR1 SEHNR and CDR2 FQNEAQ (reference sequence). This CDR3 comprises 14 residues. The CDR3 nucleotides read TGTGCCAGCAGCTCCAGAGGGCCGAACACTGAAGCTTTCTTT. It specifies CASSSRGPNTEAFF.

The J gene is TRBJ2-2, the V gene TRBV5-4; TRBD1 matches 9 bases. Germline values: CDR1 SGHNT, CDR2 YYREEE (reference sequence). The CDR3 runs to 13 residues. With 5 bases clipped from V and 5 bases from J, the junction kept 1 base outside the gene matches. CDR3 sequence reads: CASSDRGTGELFF. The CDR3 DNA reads TGTGCCAGCAGTGACAGGGGGACCGGGGAGCTGTTTTTT.

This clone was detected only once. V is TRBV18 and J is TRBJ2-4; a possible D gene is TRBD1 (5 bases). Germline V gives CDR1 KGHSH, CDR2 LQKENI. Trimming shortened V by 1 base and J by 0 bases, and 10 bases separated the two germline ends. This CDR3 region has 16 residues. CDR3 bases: TGTGCCAGCTCACCACGTCAGCAGGGAGCCAAAAACATTCAGTACTTC. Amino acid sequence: CASSPRQQGAKNIQYF.

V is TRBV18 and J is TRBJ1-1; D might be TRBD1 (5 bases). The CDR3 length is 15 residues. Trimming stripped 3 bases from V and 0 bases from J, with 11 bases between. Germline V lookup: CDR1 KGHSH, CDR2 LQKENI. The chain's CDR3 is CASSPSGQMNTEAFF. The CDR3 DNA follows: TGTGCCAGCTCACCCTCGGGGCAGATGAACACTGAAGCTTTCTTT.

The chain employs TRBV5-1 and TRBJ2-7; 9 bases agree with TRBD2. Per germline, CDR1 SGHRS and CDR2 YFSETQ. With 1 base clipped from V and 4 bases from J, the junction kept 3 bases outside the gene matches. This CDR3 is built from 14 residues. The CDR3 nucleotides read TGCGCCAGCAGCTTGCAGACTAGCGGTTACGAGCAGTACTTC. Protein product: CASSLQTSGYEQYF. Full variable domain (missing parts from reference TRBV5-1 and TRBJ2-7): KAGVTQTPRYLIKTRGQQVTLSCSPISGHRSVSWYQQTPGQGLQFLFEYFSETQRNKGNFPGRFSGRQFSNSRSEMNVSTLELGDSALYLCASSLQTSGYEQYFGPGTRLTVT.

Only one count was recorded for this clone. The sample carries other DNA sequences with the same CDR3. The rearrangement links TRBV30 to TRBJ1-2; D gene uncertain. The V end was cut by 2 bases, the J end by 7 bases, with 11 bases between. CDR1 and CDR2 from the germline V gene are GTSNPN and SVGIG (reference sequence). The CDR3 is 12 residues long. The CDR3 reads CAWSLQSGGYTF. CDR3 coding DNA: TGTGCCTGGAGTTTACAGTCCGGTGGCTACACCTTC.